This T cell receptor beta chain was sequenced in a study of T cells after yellow fever vaccination. The V gene's germline CDR1 is SGHNT and CDR2 YYREEE (reference sequence). V was clipped by 1 base and J by 7 bases, with 17 bases between them. CDR3 length: 15 amino acids. This clonotype was counted at least ten times. TCRdb reprocessed the 5' RACE reads with MiXCR, giving one entry per CDR3 protein. This table holds 25,000 to 30,000 distinct CDR3 sequences, 6% to 8% found once. The chain recombines TRBV5-4 with TRBJ2-5; tentative D call: TRBD2 (5 bases). The sample here was PBMCs, either bulk or a sorted T-cell subset (CD4+, CD8+, memory, or dextramer-sorted; not recorded which), taken on the day of the yellow fever booster vaccination. This clonotype originated in a man aged 30-40 years who received the YFV17D yellow fever vaccine. This CDR3 is CASSLKAEAFRTQYF. In DNA, the CDR3 is TGTGCCAGCAGCTTGAAAGCGGAGGCTTTTAGGACCCAGTACTTC.